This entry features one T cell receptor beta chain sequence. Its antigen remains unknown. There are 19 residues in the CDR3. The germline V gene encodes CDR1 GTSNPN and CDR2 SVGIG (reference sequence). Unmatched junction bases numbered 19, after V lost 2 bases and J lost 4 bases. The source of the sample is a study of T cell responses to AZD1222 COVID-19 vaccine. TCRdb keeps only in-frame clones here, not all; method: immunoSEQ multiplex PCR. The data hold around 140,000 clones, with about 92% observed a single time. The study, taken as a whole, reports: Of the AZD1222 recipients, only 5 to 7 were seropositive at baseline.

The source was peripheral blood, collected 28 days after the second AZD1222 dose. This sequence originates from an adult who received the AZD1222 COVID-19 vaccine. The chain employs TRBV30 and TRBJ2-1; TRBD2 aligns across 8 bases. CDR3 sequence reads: CAWSPLGAGGGVLYNEQFF. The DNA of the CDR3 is TGTGCCTGGAGTCCCCTTGGGGCGGGAGGAGGGGTCCTGTACAATGAGCAGTTCTTC. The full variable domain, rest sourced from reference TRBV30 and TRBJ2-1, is SQTIHQWPATLVQPVGSPLSLECTVEGTSNPNLYWYRQAAGRGLQLLFYSVGIGQISSEVPQNLSASRPQDRQFILSSKKLLLSDSGFYLCAWSPLGAGGGVLYNEQFFGPGTRLTVL.